The present T cell receptor beta chain was sequenced within a study of cytomegalovirus exposure and HLA in healthy donors. Researchers ran the PCR with 60 Vbeta and 13 Jbeta primers. Data came from immunoSEQ multiplex PCR; TCRdb stores just in-frame clones and leaves some out. Among about 160,000 clones, roughly 77% were seen once, and the ten largest hold about 4%. The junction had 5 bases not matched to a gene; V was cut back by 0 bases and J by 5 bases. The CDR3 has 14 residues. Germline CDR1 and CDR2: SGHRS and YFSETQ. The gene calls are TRBV5-1 and TRBJ2-7, with 7 bases aligning to TRBD1. The sequenced sample consisted of PBMCs. The sequence was collected from a man in his thirties or forties in good health and CMV-seropositive. The CDR3 nucleotides are TGCGCCAGCAGCTTGGGACAGGGTACCCACGAGCAGTACTTC. It yields the protein CASSLGQGTHEQYF.